This TCR beta chain is drawn from a study of T-cell memory formation after mild COVID-19. To note about this clonotype: The antigen remains undetermined.

The CDR3 has 14 residues. Germline CDR1 and CDR2: SGHKS and YYEKEE (reference sequence). The J segment lost 5 bases and the V segment lost 4 bases, leaving 8 bases of the junction unmatched. TCRdb redid the calling of the 5' RACE reads with MiXCR, one entry per CDR3 protein. The data show 550,000 to 650,000 distinct CDR3 sequences, roughly 17% seen once. Whole-study results and caveats: SARS-CoV-2 specificity was not confirmed for second-wave clones peaking on day 37.

The chain has TRBV5-5 and TRBJ2-5; 7 nucleotides agree with TRBD2. The TCR originated in an adult woman who had mild COVID-19 (a few samples of this study predate the infection). Cell type and time point are not known. Sequences were obtained from PBMCs or a T cell subset sorted from them (not recorded which). The CDR3 protein is CASSMGLFGETQYF. For the CDR3, the DNA is TGTGCCAGCAGCATGGGACTATTTGGGGAGACCCAGTACTTC.